This T cell receptor beta chain comes out of a study of T cells in Graves' hyperthyroidism and ophthalmopathy. Ten or more counts support this clonotype. Orbital computed tomography and thyroid ultrasound, together with serum TRAb and thyroxine and clinical symptoms, were used for diagnoses. Germline CDR1 is SNHLY and CDR2 is FYNNEI. The CDR3 covers 18 residues. V shed 1 base and J 0 bases; nucleotides not matched to a gene: 6. Amplification of TCR beta CDR3 regions used RNA as the template. When the TCR CDR3 underwent first-round RT-PCR, the HTBI primer set was used. A single record per CDR3 protein comes from TCRdb applying MiXCR to the multiplex PCR reads. The sample lists hundreds of thousands of distinct CDR3 sequences, roughly 14% occurring once.

The sequence derives from a man aged 18 to 30 with Graves' ophthalmopathy. Sample: blood. This rearrangement joins TRBV2 to TRBJ2-2; TRBD2 matches at 9 bases. The CDR3 coding sequence is TGTGCCAGCAGTGAAGAGGTAGCGGGAGTTCCGAACACCGGGGAGCTGTTTTTT. It specifies CASSEEVAGVPNTGELFF.